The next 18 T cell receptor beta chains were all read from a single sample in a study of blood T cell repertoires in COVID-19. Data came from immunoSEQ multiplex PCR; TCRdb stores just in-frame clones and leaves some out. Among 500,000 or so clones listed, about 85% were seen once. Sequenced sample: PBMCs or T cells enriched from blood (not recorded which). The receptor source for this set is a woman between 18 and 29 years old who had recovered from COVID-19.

CDR3 sequence: CSAPTGGEAFF. The CDR3 DNA is TGCAGTGCTCCTACAGGGGGTGAAGCTTTCTTT. This chain joins TRBV20-1 and TRBJ1-1; 8 bases are shared with TRBD1. J was trimmed by 7 bases and V by 5 bases; bases with no gene match: 3. Germline V gene lookup returns CDR1 DFQATT and CDR2 SNEGSKA (reference sequence). This CDR3 is 11 amino acids long.

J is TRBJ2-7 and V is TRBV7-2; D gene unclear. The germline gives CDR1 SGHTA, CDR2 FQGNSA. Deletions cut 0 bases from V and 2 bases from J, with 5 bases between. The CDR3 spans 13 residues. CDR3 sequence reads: CASSLAPTYEQYF. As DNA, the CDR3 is TGTGCCAGCAGCTTAGCTCCTACCTACGAGCAGTACTTC.

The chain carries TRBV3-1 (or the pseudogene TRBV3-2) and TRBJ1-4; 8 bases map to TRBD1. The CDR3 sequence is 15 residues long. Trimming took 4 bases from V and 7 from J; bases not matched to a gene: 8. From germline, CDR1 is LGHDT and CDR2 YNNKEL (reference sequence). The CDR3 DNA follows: TGTGCCAGCAGCCTTATAACAGGGGGTGGTGAAAAACTGTTTTTT. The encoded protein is CASSLITGGGEKLFF.

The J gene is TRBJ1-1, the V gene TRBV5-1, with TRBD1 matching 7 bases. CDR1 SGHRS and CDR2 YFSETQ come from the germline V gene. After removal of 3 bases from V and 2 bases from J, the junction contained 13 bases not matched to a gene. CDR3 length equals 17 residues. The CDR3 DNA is TGCGCCAGCAGCTATATGTCCCCGGGACAGCAAAACACTGAAGCTTTCTTT. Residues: CASSYMSPGQQNTEAFF.

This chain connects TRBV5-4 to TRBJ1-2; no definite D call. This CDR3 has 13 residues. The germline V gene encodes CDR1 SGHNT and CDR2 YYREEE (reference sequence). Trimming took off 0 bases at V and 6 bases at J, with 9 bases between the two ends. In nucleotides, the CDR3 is TGTGCCAGCAGCTTGGGAGGGATGGATGGCTACACCTTC. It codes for CASSLGGMDGYTF.

The CDR3 coding sequence is TGTGCCAGCAGCCAGGGGACTAGTCTTGCAGATACGCAGTATTTT. Translation gives CASSQGTSLADTQYF. The chain has TRBV5-5 and TRBJ2-3; 8 bases line up with TRBD2. The germline CDR1 and CDR2 sequences are SGHKS and YYEKEE (reference sequence). J lost 4 bases, V lost 4 bases, and 8 bases had no gene match. The CDR3 extends over 15 amino acids.

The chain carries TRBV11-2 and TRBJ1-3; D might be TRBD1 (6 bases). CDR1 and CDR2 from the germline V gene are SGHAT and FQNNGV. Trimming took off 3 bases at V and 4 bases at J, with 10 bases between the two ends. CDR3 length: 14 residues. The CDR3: CASSFNREGNTIYF. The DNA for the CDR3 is TGTGCCAGCAGCTTTAACAGGGAGGGAAACACCATATATTTT.

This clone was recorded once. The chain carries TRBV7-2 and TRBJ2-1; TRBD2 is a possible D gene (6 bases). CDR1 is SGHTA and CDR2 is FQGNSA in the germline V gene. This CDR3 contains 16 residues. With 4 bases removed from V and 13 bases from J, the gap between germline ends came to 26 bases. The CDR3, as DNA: TGTGCCAGCAGCTCCCCCGGGGGTACCTCGACCCCGTTTCAGTTCTTC. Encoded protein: CASSSPGGTSTPFQFF.

The CDR3 DNA reads TGTGCCAGCAGCTCCGGGACCCTAGGGGGCGGTAATTCACCCCTCCACTTT. Translation: CASSSGTLGGGNSPLHF. The chain links TRBV5-6 to TRBJ1-6; 7 positions agree with TRBD1. The CDR3 spans 17 residues. Trimming removed 3 bases from V and 6 bases from J; junction bases left unmatched: 12. CDR1 and CDR2 (germline): SGHDT, YYEEEE.

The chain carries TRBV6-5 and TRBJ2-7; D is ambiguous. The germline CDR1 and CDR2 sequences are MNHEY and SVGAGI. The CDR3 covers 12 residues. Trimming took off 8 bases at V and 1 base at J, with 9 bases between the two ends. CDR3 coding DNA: TGTGCCAGCGATGTAGAGTCCTACGAGCAGTACTTC. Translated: CASDVESYEQYF.

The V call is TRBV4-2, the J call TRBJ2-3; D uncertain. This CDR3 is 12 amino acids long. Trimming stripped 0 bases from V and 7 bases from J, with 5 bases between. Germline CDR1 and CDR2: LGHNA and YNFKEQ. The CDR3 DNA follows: TGTGCCAGCAGCCAAGATTATCATACGCAGTATTTT. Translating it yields CASSQDYHTQYF.

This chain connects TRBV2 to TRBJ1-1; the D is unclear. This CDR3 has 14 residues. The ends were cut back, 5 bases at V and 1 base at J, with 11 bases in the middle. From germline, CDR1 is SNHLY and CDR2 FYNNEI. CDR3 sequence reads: CASSFMRENTEAFF. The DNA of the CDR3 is TGTGCCAGCAGTTTTATGAGGGAGAACACTGAAGCTTTCTTT.

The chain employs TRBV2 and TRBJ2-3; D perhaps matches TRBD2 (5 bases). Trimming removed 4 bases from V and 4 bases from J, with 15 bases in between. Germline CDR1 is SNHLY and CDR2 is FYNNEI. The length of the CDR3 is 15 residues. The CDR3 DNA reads TGTGCCAGCAGTGGAGCTAGCTCGACTTCAGATACGCAGTATTTT. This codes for CASSGASSTSDTQYF.

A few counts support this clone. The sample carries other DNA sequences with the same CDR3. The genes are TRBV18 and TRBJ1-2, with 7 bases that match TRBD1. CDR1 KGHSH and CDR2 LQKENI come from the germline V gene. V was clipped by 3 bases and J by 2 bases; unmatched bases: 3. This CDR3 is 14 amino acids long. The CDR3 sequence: CASSPPGQNYGYTF. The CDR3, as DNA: TGTGCCAGCTCACCTCCGGGACAGAACTATGGCTACACCTTC.

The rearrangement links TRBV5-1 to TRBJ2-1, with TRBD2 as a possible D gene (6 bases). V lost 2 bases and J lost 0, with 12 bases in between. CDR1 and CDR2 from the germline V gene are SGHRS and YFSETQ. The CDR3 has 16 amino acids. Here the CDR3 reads CASSLGGGISYNEQFF. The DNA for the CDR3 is TGCGCCAGCAGCTTAGGTGGCGGGATCTCCTACAATGAGCAGTTCTTC.

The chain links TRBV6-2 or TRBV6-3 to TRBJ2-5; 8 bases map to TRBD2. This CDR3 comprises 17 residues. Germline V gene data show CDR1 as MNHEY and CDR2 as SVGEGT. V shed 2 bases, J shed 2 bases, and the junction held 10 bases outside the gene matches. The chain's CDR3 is CASSYPPLAGGQETQYF. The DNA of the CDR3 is TGTGCCAGCAGTTACCCCCCCCTGGCGGGGGGTCAAGAGACCCAGTACTTC.

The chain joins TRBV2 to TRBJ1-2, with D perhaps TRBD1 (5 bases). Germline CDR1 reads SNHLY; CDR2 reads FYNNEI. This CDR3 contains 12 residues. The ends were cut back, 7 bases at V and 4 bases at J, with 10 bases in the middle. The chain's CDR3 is CASTPGGYGYTF. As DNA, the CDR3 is TGTGCCAGCACACCGGGGGGCTATGGCTACACCTTC.

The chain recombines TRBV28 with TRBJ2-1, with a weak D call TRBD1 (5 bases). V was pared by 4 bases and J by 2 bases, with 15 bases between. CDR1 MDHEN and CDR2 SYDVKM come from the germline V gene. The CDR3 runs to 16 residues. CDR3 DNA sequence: TGTGCCAGCAGTTCCCCCGACAGCCTTACCTACAATGAGCAGTTCTTC. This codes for CASSSPDSLTYNEQFF.